The 29 T cell receptor beta chains below come from one sample, sequenced in a study of radiotherapy plus CTLA-4 blockade in lung cancer. The table came from immunoSEQ multiplex PCR; TCRdb's copy has only in-frame clones and leaves some out. The top ten clones hold approximately 16% of a sample with 55,000 to 85,000 clones, around 77% of them seen once. Material: peripheral blood, obtained from a patient treated with radiotherapy plus ipilimumab. Every receptor here comes from a human donor with non-small cell lung cancer whose response to radiotherapy plus ipilimumab could not be evaluated. Some clones in this sample may be carry-over from other donors' samples.

The rearrangement links TRBV11-3 to TRBJ1-2; 9 bases map to TRBD1. The CDR3 extends over 18 amino acids. Germline V gene lookup returns CDR1 SGHNT and CDR2 YENEEA. J was trimmed by 6 bases and V by 1 base; bases with no gene match: 15. The CDR3 DNA reads TGTGCCAGCAGCTTAGGGATCCGGGACAGGGAAATGGTCGATGGCTACACCTTC. It codes for CASSLGIRDREMVDGYTF.

The CDR3 sequence is CSVGGVAGDQPQHF. As DNA, the CDR3 is TGCAGCGTTGGAGGGGTAGCGGGGGATCAGCCCCAGCATTTT. This chain links TRBV29-1 with TRBJ1-5; D may be TRBD1 (5 bases). This CDR3 is built from 14 residues. Per the germline V gene, CDR1 is SQVTM and CDR2 is ANQGSEA. V lost 4 bases to trimming and J lost 5 bases, with 15 bases between them.

The rearrangement uses TRBV6-5 and TRBJ2-5, with 7 bases matching TRBD2. Losses at the gene ends were 2 bases for V and 4 bases for J; bases not matched to a gene: 7. There are 15 residues in the CDR3. The germline CDR1 and CDR2 sequences are MNHEY and SVGAGI. The CDR3 region is CASSYDVGGGETQYF. The CDR3, as DNA: TGTGCCAGCAGTTACGACGTGGGGGGGGGAGAGACCCAGTACTTC.

This sequence joins TRBV7-2 and TRBJ2-1; a possible D gene is TRBD2 (6 bases). V was pared by 2 bases and J by 10 bases, with 18 bases between. The CDR3 runs to 15 residues. Germline V gene lookup returns CDR1 SGHTA and CDR2 FQGNSA. The CDR3 here is CASSLMAGSLTEQFF. The CDR3 DNA sequence: TGTGCCAGCAGCTTAATGGCGGGGTCATTGACGGAGCAGTTCTTC.

This clone was counted ten times or more. The chain employs TRBV6-1 and TRBJ1-6; TRBD1 matches 9 bases. Unmatched junction bases numbered 11, after V lost 8 bases and J lost 18 bases. Germline V gene lookup returns CDR1 MNHNS and CDR2 SASEGT. The CDR3 runs 12 residues. The CDR3 here is CASGTGIPVDHF. In DNA, the CDR3 is TGTGCCAGCGGGACAGGGATCCCAGTTGACCACTTT.

The V and J genes are TRBV9 and TRBJ1-2, with 8 bases identical to TRBD1. There are 14 residues in the CDR3. Germline V gene sequence: CDR1 SGDLS, CDR2 YYNGEE. With 0 bases clipped from V and 8 bases from J, the junction kept 6 bases outside the gene matches. The CDR3 reads CASSVVGRGLGYTF. CDR3 nucleotide sequence: TGTGCCAGCAGCGTAGTTGGCAGGGGGCTCGGCTACACCTTC. The entire variable domain, with the rest obtained from reference TRBV9 and TRBJ1-2, is as follows: DSGVTQTPKHLITATGQRVTLRCSPRSGDLSVYWYQQSLDQGLQFLIQYYNGEERAKGNILERFSAQQFPDLHSELNLSSLELGDSALYFCASSVVGRGLGYTFGSGTRLTVV.

V usage is TRBV6-1 and J usage is TRBJ1-5; the D gene is possibly TRBD1 (5 bases). Trimming removed 7 bases from V and 3 bases from J, with 16 bases in between. This CDR3 has 15 amino acids. The germline V gene encodes CDR1 MNHNS and CDR2 SASEGT. The CDR3 bases are TGTGCCAGCATCTTGACGGGGGTTGACAATCAGCCCCAGCATTTT. Translated: CASILTGVDNQPQHF.

The chain links TRBV6-5 to TRBJ1-1, with D hard to call. CDR1 is MNHEY and CDR2 is SVGAGI in the germline V gene. The CDR3 totals 13 residues. The V and J ends lost 5 bases and 3 bases respectively, with 10 bases between them. CDR3 nucleotides: TGTGCCAGCAGTCACCCGGCGGACACTGAAGCTTTCTTT. Protein product: CASSHPADTEAFF.

The rearrangement links TRBV2 to TRBJ2-3, with 11 bases lining up with TRBD2. CDR3 length: 18 residues. The V and J ends lost 3 bases and 0 bases, in that order; junction bases with no gene match: 8. Germline CDR1 and CDR2: SNHLY and FYNNEI. CDR3 nucleotides: TGTGCCAGCAGTGATGCCCTACTAGCGGGGGATAGCACAGATACGCAGTATTTT. It encodes CASSDALLAGDSTDTQYF.

CDR3 in DNA: TGTGCCAGCTCACTGGACAGGGTCCTTCCCCTCTATGGCTACACCTTC. It yields the protein CASSLDRVLPLYGYTF. The rearrangement links TRBV18 to TRBJ1-2; 8 bases fit TRBD1. Germline CDR1 KGHSH, CDR2 LQKENI. This CDR3 has 16 residues. The ends lost 4 bases at V and 4 bases at J; junction bases unmatched: 11.

The chain links TRBV5-6 to TRBJ2-1, with 11 bases that match TRBD2. The trim removed 6 bases at V and 4 bases at J, leaving 12 bases unmatched. CDR3 length equals 17 residues. The germline gives CDR1 SGHDT, CDR2 YYEEEE. The CDR3 DNA follows: TGTGCCAGCAACCTGATGGGGGCTAGCGGGGGGTACAATGAGCAGTTCTTC. Protein product: CASNLMGASGGYNEQFF. Full variable domain (missing parts from reference TRBV5-6 and TRBJ2-1): DAGVTQSPTHLIKTRGQQVTLRCSPKSGHDTVSWYQQALGQGPQFIFQYYEEEERQRGNFPDRFSGHQFPNYSSELNVNALLLGDSALYLCASNLMGASGGYNEQFFGPGTRLTVL.

This clone was picked up a small number of times. This chain connects TRBV5-1 to TRBJ2-3; 11 bases map to TRBD1. Germline trimming cut 4 bases from V and 4 bases from J; bases unmatched to any gene: 2. The V gene's germline CDR1 is SGHRS and CDR2 YFSETQ. CDR3 length: 14 residues. The DNA of the CDR3 is TGCGCCAGCAGCCCGGGACAGGGGGCAGATACGCAGTATTTT. Translation: CASSPGQGADTQYF.

The chain employs TRBV15 and TRBJ1-4; D is possibly TRBD1 (6 bases). CDR1 and CDR2 from the germline V gene are LNHNV and YYDKDF (reference sequence). Trimming left V 0 bases short and J 8 bases short, with 10 bases between. This CDR3 spans 14 amino acids. Here the CDR3 DNA reads TGTGCCACCAGCAGAGATGGTGGGGGCGAAAAACTGTTTTTT. It specifies CATSRDGGGEKLFF.

The rearrangement joins TRBV5-1 to TRBJ1-1, with TRBD1 as a possible D gene (6 bases). The CDR3 sequence is 14 residues long. Germline CDR1 and CDR2: SGHRS and YFSETQ. The ends were cut back, 2 bases at V and 6 bases at J, with 14 bases in the middle. This CDR3 is CASSFAGALAEAFF. The CDR3 nucleotides read TGCGCCAGCAGCTTTGCAGGGGCACTCGCTGAAGCTTTCTTT.

The genes are TRBV23-1 and TRBJ2-7; TRBD1 matches at 11 bases. TRBV23-1 is filed as an ORF, its function uncertain. V was pared by 1 base and J by 5 bases, with 10 bases of the junction left unmatched. The CDR3 is made up of 17 amino acids. The CDR3 coding sequence is TGCGCCAGCAGTCAATTGAACCGGGACAGGGGGACGAACGAGCAGTACTTC. This codes for CASSQLNRDRGTNEQYF.

V usage is TRBV21-1 and J usage is TRBJ1-4; the table names TRBD1, a call not compared with the DNA. TRBV21-1 is given as a pseudogene. The CDR3 covers 17 residues. The CDR3 sequence is CASSPRDRAELNEKLFF. DNA for the CDR3: TGTGCCAGCAGCCCCCGGGACAGGGCGGAACTTAATGAAAAACTGTTTTTT.

The rearrangement uses TRBV11-2 and TRBJ2-7; 10 bases match TRBD2. Germline V gene data show CDR1 as SGHAT and CDR2 as FQNNGV. The CDR3 contains 16 residues. CDR3 DNA: TGTGCTACCTACCTAGCGGGGGCCCCAGGGGCCTACGAGCAGTACTTC. Translating it yields CATYLAGAPGAYEQYF.

The chain couples TRBV27 to TRBJ2-7; TRBD2 might be the D (6 bases). The CDR3 has 12 amino acids. V gave up 2 bases and J gave up 6 bases, with 8 bases separating them. From germline, CDR1 is MNHEY and CDR2 SMNVEV (reference sequence). CDR3 nucleotide sequence: TGTGCCAGCAGTTTAGTGGGGGGCGAGCAGTACTTC. Translating gives CASSLVGGEQYF.

The chain uses TRBV4-2 and TRBJ2-7, with 13 bases aligning to TRBD2. V lost 3 bases, J lost 5 bases, and 4 bases stayed unmatched. The CDR3 covers 15 residues. Germline CDR1 is LGHNA and CDR2 is YNFKEQ. CDR3 region: CASSQRGLAGNEQYF. The CDR3, as DNA: TGTGCCAGCAGCCAGAGGGGACTAGCGGGGAACGAGCAGTACTTC.

The CDR3 loop is CASSIRRGHDQPQHF. As DNA, the CDR3 is TGTGCCAGCAGTATCCGCAGGGGACACGATCAGCCCCAGCATTTT. The J gene is TRBJ1-5, the V gene TRBV6-1; D is perhaps TRBD1 (6 bases). V was cut by 5 bases and J by 5 bases, with 16 bases left in between. CDR3 size: 15 residues. The germline gives CDR1 MNHNS, CDR2 SASEGT.

The V and J genes are TRBV19 and TRBJ2-7; unclear D gene. V lost 5 bases to trimming and J lost 3 bases, with 11 bases between them. Germline V gene data show CDR1 as LNHDA and CDR2 as SQIVND (reference sequence). The CDR3 is 13 residues long. Here the CDR3 reads CASSPQVHYEQYF. The CDR3 nucleotides are TGTGCCAGTAGTCCGCAGGTGCACTACGAGCAGTACTTC.

Of note for this clone: The junction departs from the called germline gene at one end, perhaps through a read error. The V gene is TRBV6-1, the J gene TRBJ2-3; D unresolved. CDR3 size: 13 residues. Looked up from germline, CDR1 is MNHNS and CDR2 is SASEGT. The CDR3 reads CASSESITDMQYF. The CDR3, as DNA: TGTGCCAGCAGTGAATCTATAACAGATATGCAGTATTTT.

This sequence joins TRBV7-9 and TRBJ1-1; 8 nucleotides agree with TRBD1. The CDR3 runs to 14 residues. Germline lookup yields CDR1 SEHNR and CDR2 FQNEAQ (reference sequence). With V trimmed by 5 bases and J by 2 bases, 4 bases remained unmatched. The CDR3 region has the DNA TGTGCCAGCAGCGAGGACAGGGCAAACACTGAAGCTTTCTTT. As protein: CASSEDRANTEAFF.

The genes are TRBV6-5 and TRBJ2-7; TRBD1 matches at 9 bases. CDR1 MNHEY and CDR2 SVGAGI come from the germline V gene. V lost 3 bases to trimming and J lost 0 bases; unmatched junction nucleotides: 3. This CDR3 region has 15 residues. CDR3 in amino acids: CASSYRQGVSYEQYF. In DNA form, the CDR3 reads TGTGCCAGCAGTTATCGACAGGGGGTCTCCTACGAGCAGTACTTC.

J is TRBJ2-1 and V is TRBV7-2; TRBD1 is a possible D gene (6 bases). Trimming shortened V by 2 bases and J by 2 bases, and 10 bases separated the two germline ends. Germline CDR1 and CDR2: SGHTA and FQGNSA. This CDR3 spans 15 amino acids. Here the CDR3 DNA reads TGTGCCAGCAGCTTACGCAGGGGCGCCTACAATGAGCAGTTCTTC. It yields the protein CASSLRRGAYNEQFF.

The chain couples TRBV14 to TRBJ1-2; D not resolved. Trimming stripped 1 base from V and 5 bases from J, with 11 bases between. Germline V CDR1 and CDR2: SGHDN, FVKESK. The CDR3 length is 14 residues. CDR3 residues: CASSQVRGGYGYTF. The CDR3 DNA follows: TGTGCCAGCAGCCAAGTGCGAGGTGGTTATGGCTACACCTTC. The full variable domain, in which reference TRBV14 and TRBJ1-2 provide the parts outside the CDR3, is EAGVTQFPSHSVIEKGQTVTLRCDPISGHDNLYWYRRVMGKEIKFLLHFVKESKQDESGMPNNRFLAERTGGTYSTLKVQPAELEDSGVYFCASSQVRGGYGYTFGSGTRLTVV.

The rearrangement uses TRBV30 and TRBJ1-4; D remains unclear. There are 14 residues in the CDR3. Trimming shortened V by 1 base and J by 2 bases, and 8 bases separated the two germline ends. CDR1 is GTSNPN, CDR2 SVGIG, per germline (reference sequence). This chain's CDR3 is CAWSDGVTNEKLFF. As DNA, the CDR3 is TGTGCCTGGAGTGACGGGGTGACTAATGAAAAACTGTTTTTT.

V and J are TRBV15 and TRBJ1-2; 8 bases fit TRBD1. V trimming: 2 bases; J trimming: 3 bases; junction bases outside the gene matches: 5. Germline values: CDR1 LNHNV, CDR2 YYDKDF (reference sequence). This CDR3 region has 15 residues. As DNA, the CDR3 is TGTGCCACCAGCAGATCGGCAGGGGGCTACTATGGCTACACCTTC. Protein: CATSRSAGGYYGYTF. Filled out from reference TRBV15 and TRBJ1-2, the complete variable domain reads DAMVIQNPRYQVTQFGKPVTLSCSQTLNHNVMYWYQQKSSQAPKLLFHYYDKDFNNEADTPDNFQSRRPNTSFCFLDIRSPGLGDTAMYLCATSRSAGGYYGYTFGSGTRLTVV.

This chain links TRBV7-2 with TRBJ2-5; 9 bases map to TRBD1. CDR3 length equals 15 residues. The germline V gene encodes CDR1 SGHTA and CDR2 FQGNSA. Unmatched junction bases numbered 6, after V lost 5 bases and J lost 2 bases. CDR3 loop: CASSQGQGGQETQYF. The CDR3 DNA sequence: TGTGCCAGCAGCCAGGGACAGGGTGGACAAGAGACCCAGTACTTC.